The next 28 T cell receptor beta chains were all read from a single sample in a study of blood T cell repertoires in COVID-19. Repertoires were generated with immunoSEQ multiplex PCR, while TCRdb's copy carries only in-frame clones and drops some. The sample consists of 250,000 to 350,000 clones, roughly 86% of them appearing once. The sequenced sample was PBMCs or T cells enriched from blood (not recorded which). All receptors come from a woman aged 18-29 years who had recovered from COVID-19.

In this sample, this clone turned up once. This CDR3 is CASSLGATGGSGNTIYF. Written as DNA, the CDR3 is TGTGCCAGCAGCTTAGGGGCCACGGGGGGCTCTGGAAACACCATATATTTT. V is TRBV7-2 and J is TRBJ1-3; D possibly corresponds to TRBD1 (5 bases). The V gene lost 1 base and the J gene lost 0 bases, with 13 bases spanning the gap. This CDR3 region has 17 residues. Germline CDR1 and CDR2: SGHTA and FQGNSA. Variable domain in full (rest from reference TRBV7-2 and TRBJ1-3): GAGVSQSPSNKVTEKGKDVELRCDPISGHTALYWYRQSLGQGLEFLIYFQGNSAPDKSGLPSDRFSAERTGGSVSTLTIQRTQQEDSAVYLCASSLGATGGSGNTIYFGEGSWLTVV.

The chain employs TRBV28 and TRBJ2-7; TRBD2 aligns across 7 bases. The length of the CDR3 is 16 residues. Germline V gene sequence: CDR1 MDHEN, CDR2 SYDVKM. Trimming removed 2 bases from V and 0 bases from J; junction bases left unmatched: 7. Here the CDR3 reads CASSLRAGVLSYEQYF. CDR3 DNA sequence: TGTGCCAGCAGTTTAAGGGCGGGGGTCCTCTCCTACGAGCAGTACTTC.

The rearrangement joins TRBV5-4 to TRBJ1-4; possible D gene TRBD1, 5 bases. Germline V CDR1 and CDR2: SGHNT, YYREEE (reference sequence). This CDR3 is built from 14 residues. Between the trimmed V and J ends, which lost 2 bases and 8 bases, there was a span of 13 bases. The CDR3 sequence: CASSFRTSSEKLFF. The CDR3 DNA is TGTGCCAGCAGCTTCCGGACATCGAGCGAAAAACTGTTTTTT.

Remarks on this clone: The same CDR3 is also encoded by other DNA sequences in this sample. CDR3 sequence reads: CASSLAGDQPQHF. The CDR3 bases are TGTGCCAGCAGCTTAGCGGGAGATCAGCCCCAGCATTTT. The chain joins TRBV7-2 to TRBJ1-5; D not certain. Germline assignment: CDR1 SGHTA and CDR2 FQGNSA. The CDR3 extends over 13 amino acids. Trimming cost V 0 bases and J 5 bases, with 5 bases left between them.

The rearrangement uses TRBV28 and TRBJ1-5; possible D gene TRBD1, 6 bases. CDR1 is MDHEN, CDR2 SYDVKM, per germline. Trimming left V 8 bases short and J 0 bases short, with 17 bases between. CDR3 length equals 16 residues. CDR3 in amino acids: CASWAPTGISNQPQHF. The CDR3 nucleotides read TGTGCCAGCTGGGCCCCTACAGGGATTAGCAATCAGCCCCAGCATTTT.

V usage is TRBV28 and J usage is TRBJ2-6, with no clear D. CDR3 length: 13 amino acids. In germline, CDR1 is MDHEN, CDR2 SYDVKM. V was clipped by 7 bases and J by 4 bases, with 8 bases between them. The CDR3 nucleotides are TGTGCCAGCATCACCGGGGGGGCCAACGTCCTGACTTTC. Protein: CASITGGANVLTF. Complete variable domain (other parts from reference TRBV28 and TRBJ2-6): DVKVTQSSRYLVKRTGEKVFLECVQDMDHENMFWYRQDPGLGLRLIYFSYDVKMKEKGDIPEGYSVSREKKERFSLILESASTNQTSMYLCASITGGANVLTFGAGSRLTVL.

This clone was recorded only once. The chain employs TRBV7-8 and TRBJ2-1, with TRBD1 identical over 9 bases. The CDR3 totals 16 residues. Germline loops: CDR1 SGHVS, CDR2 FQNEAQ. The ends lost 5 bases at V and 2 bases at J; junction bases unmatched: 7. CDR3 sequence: CASSAPGQGPYNEQFF. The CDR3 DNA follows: TGTGCCAGCAGCGCCCCGGGACAGGGCCCCTACAATGAGCAGTTCTTC.

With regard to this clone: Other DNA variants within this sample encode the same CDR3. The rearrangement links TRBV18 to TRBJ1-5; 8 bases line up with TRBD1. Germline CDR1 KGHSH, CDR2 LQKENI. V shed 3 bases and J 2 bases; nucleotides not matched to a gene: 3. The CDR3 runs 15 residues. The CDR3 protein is CASSPPGQGNQPQHF. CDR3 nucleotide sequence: TGTGCCAGCTCACCTCCGGGACAGGGCAATCAGCCCCAGCATTTT.

The CDR3 bases are TGTGCCAGTAGTATACGGACAGGGGGGGCCTACGAGCAGTACTTC. This codes for CASSIRTGGAYEQYF. This chain uses TRBV19 with TRBJ2-7; 10 nucleotides line up with TRBD1. Germline CDR1 LNHDA, CDR2 SQIVND (reference sequence). This CDR3 region has 15 residues. V lost 2 bases and J lost 2; bases outside the gene matches: 3. Full variable domain (outside the CDR3, taken from reference TRBV19 and TRBJ2-7): DGGITQSPKYLFRKEGQNVTLSCEQNLNHDAMYWYRQDPGQGLRLIYYSQIVNDFQKGDIAEGYSVSREKKESFPLTVTSAQKNPTAFYLCASSIRTGGAYEQYFGPGTRLTVT.

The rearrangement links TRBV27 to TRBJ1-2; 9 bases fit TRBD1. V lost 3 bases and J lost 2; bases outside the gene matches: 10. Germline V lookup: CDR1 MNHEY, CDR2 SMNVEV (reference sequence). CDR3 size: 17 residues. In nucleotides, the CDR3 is TGTGCCAGCAGTTTTAGGGAAGGACAGGGGTACAACTATGGCTACACCTTC. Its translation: CASSFREGQGYNYGYTF.

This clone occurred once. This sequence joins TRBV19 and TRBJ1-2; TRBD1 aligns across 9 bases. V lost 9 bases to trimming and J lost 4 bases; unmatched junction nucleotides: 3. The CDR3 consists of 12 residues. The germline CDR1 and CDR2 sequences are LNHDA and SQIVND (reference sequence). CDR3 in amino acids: CASETGGYGYTF. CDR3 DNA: TGTGCCAGCGAGACAGGGGGCTATGGCTACACCTTC.

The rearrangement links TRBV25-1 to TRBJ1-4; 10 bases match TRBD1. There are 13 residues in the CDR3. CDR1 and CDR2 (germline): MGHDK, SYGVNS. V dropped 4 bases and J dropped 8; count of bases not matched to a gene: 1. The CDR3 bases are TGTGCCAGCAGTGTGACAGGGGGCGAAAAACTGTTTTTT. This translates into CASSVTGGEKLFF.

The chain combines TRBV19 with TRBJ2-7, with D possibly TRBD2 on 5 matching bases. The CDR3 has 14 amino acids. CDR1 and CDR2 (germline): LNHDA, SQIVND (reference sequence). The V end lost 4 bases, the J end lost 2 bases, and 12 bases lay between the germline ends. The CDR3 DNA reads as TGTGCCAGTAGTACTCAGGACGGGACCTACGAGCAGTACTTC. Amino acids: CASSTQDGTYEQYF.

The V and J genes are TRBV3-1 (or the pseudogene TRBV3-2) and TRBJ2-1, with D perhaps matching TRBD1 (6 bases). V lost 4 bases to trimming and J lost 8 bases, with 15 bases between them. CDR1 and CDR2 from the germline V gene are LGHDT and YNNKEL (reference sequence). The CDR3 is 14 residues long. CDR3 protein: CASSLDRSGDEQFF. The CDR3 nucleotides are TGTGCCAGCAGCCTCGACAGATCAGGGGATGAGCAGTTCTTC.

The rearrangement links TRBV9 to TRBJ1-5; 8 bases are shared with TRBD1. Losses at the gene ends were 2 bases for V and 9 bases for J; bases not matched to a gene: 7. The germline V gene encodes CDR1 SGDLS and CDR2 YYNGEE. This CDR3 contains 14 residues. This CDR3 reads CASSVRGLGGPQHF. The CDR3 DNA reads TGTGCCAGCAGCGTCAGGGGGCTAGGGGGGCCCCAGCATTTT.

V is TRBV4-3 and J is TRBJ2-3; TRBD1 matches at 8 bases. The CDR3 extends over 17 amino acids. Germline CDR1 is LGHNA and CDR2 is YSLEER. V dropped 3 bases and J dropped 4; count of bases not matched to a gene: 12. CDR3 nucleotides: TGCGCCAGCAGCCACCGGGCGGCAGGGGGCGCCTCAGATACGCAGTATTTT. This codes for CASSHRAAGGASDTQYF.

Here the CDR3 reads CASSFISNGGYTF. CDR3 DNA: TGTGCCAGCAGTTTTATTTCGAACGGGGGCTACACCTTC. The chain links TRBV28 to TRBJ1-2; no clear D gene. Trimming cost V 3 bases and J 8 bases, with 13 bases left between them. The CDR3 is made up of 13 amino acids. Looked up from germline, CDR1 is MDHEN and CDR2 is SYDVKM.

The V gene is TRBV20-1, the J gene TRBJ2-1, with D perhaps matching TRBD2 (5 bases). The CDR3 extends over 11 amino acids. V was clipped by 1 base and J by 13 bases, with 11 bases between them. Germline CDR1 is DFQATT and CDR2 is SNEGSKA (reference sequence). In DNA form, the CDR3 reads TGCAGTGCTAGAGCGGACTTTGGACAGTTCTTC. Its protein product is CSARADFGQFF.

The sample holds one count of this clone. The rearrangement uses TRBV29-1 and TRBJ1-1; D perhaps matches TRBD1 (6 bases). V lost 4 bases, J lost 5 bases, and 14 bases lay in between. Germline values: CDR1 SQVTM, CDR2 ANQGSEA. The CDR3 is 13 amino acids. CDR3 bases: TGCAGCGTTGCAGGGGCTTTCAGGACTGAAGCTTTCTTT. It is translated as CSVAGAFRTEAFF. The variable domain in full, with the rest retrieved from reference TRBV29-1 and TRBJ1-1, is SAVISQKPSRDICQRGTSLTIQCQVDSQVTMMFWYRQQPGQSLTLIATANQGSEATYESGFVIDKFPISRPNLTFSTLTVSNMSPEDSSIYLCSVAGAFRTEAFFGQGTRLTVV.

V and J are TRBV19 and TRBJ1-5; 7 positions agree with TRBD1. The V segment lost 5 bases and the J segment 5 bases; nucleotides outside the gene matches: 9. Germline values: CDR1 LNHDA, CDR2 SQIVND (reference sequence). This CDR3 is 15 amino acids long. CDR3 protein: CASSPMTGSDQPQHF. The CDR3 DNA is TGTGCCAGTAGTCCGATGACAGGGAGCGATCAGCCCCAGCATTTT.

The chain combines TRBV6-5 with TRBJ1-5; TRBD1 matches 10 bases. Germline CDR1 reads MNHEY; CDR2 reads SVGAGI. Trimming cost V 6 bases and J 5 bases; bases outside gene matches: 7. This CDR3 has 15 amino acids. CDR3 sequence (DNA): TGTGCCAGCAGAAGACAGGGGGCTGGCCATCAGCCCCAGCATTTT. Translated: CASRRQGAGHQPQHF.

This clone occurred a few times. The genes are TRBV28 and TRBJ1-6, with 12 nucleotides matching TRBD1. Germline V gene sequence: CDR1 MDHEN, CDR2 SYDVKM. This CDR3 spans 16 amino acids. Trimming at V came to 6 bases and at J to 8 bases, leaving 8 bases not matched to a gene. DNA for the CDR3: TGTGCCAGCAGCCCCCGCGGGACAGGGGGCCATTCACCCCTCCACTTT. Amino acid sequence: CASSPRGTGGHSPLHF.

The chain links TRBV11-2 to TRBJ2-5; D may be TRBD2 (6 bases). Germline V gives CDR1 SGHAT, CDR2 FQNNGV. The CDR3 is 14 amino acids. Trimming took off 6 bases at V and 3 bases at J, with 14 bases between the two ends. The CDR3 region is CASRYTRLEETQYF. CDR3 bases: TGTGCCAGCAGATATACCCGACTAGAAGAGACCCAGTACTTC.

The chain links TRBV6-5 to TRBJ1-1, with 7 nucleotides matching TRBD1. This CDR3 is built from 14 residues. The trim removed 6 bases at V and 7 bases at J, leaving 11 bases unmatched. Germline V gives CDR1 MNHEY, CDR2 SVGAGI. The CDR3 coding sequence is TGTGCCAGCAGGACTAGAAGGGGGCTCGGTGAAGCTTTCTTT. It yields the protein CASRTRRGLGEAFF.

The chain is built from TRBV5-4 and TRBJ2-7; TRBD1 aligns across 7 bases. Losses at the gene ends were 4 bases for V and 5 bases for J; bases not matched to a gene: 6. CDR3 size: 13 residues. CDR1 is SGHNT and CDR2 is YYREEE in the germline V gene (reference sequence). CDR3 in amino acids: CASSPDRADEQYF. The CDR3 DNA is TGTGCCAGCAGCCCAGACAGGGCCGACGAGCAGTACTTC.

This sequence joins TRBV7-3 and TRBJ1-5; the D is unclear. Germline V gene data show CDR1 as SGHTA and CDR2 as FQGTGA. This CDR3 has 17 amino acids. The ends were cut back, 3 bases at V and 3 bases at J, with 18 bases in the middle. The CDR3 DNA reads TGTGCCAGCAGCTTCTCGACGAGGCAGAGATTCAATCAGCCCCAGCATTTT. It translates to CASSFSTRQRFNQPQHF.

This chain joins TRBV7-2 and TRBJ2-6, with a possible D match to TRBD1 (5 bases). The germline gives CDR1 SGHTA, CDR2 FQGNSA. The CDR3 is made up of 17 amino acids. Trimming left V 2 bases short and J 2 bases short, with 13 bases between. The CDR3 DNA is TGTGCCAGCAGCTTAAAGGGGTTAAGGACTGGGGCCAACGTCCTGACTTTC. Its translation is CASSLKGLRTGANVLTF.

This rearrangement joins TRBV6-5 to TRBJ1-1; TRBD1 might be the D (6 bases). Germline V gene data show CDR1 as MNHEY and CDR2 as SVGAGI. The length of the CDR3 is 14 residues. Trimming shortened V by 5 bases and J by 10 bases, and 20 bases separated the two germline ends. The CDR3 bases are TGTGCCAGCAGTAACTACAGGGCCCTTGGGATAGCTTTCTTT. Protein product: CASSNYRALGIAFF.